This TCR beta chain came from a study of cytotoxic CD8 clonotypes in ibrutinib-treated CLL. The overall study: After treatment lasting a median 12 months, range 6 to 36, response samples were collected.

Study-wide findings and caveats: Patients had baseline clonality above age-matched healthy donors, and this clonality moved with circulating CD8+ T-cell counts.

The table came from immunoSEQ multiplex PCR; TCRdb's copy has only in-frame clones and leaves some out. The sample includes 100,000 or so clones, 50% to 65% of them seen just once. Only a few counts were recorded for this clone. Its antigen is not known. The germline V gene encodes CDR1 LGHNA and CDR2 YNFKEQ. This CDR3 comprises 15 residues. With 1 base clipped from V and 7 bases from J, the junction kept 3 bases outside the gene matches. V usage is TRBV4-2 and J usage is TRBJ1-4; 10 nucleotides line up with TRBD1. Source: PBMCs, taken after 24 months of ibrutinib treatment. This sequence was found in a human donor with chronic lymphocytic leukemia. This chain's CDR3 is CASSQVGTGVEKLFF. Here the CDR3 DNA reads TGTGCCAGCAGCCAAGTGGGGACAGGGGTTGAAAAACTGTTTTTT.